The rows below give T cell receptor beta chains drawn from one sample of a study of identical twins. MiXCR, applied by TCRdb to the 5' RACE reads, yields one record per CDR3 protein. The table has around 510,000 distinct CDR3 sequences, roughly an eighth seen once. Another study also made use of these data, one on yellow fever vaccine responses in identical twins.

The material sequenced was CD4+ T cells sorted from blood. The source is a woman between 18 and 29 years old in good health. Each CDR3 is given with its conserved first and last residue. The order of the fields is V gene, clone size, J gene, D gene, CDR3 protein, CDR3 DNA. A D gene is named only where the DNA matches it firmly. Clone size is not always given. Where it is, it says once, few, many or a class for expanded clones.

TRBV5-1	few	TRBJ2-4	TRBD2	CASSNQAGGTAKNIQYF	TGCGCCAGCAGCAACCAAGCGGGAGGGACGGCCAAAAACATTCAGTACTTC
TRBV7-8	many	TRBJ1-4	TRBD1	CASSPDRVEKLFF	TGTGCCAGCAGCCCAGACAGGGTTGAAAAACTGTTTTTT
TRBV20-1	NA	TRBJ2-7	TRBD1	CSASLYRDRALEQYF	TGCAGTGCTTCCCTGTACCGGGACAGGGCTCTCGAGCAGTACTTC
TRBV4-3	NA	TRBJ2-1	TRBD2	CASSQDILQGLAGVGEQFF	TGCGCCAGCAGCCAAGATATCTTACAGGGACTAGCGGGAGTTGGTGAGCAGTTCTTC
TRBV6-1	NA	TRBJ2-7	TRBD2	CASRKRSGAGGPFMGDEQYF	TGTGCCAGCAGGAAACGCTCCGGGGCGGGGGGGCCGTTTATGGGCGACGAGCAGTACTTC
TRBV12-3/TRBV12-4	many	TRBJ1-2	NA	CASSDRANYGYTF	TGTGCCAGCAGCGACAGAGCTAACTATGGCTACACCTTC
TRBV6-1	few	TRBJ1-5	NA	CASSLAGGVNQPQHF	TGTGCCAGCAGCCTCGCCGGGGGGGTCAATCAGCCCCAGCATTTT
TRBV19	few	TRBJ2-7	NA	CASSIEAPYEQYF	TGTGCCAGTAGTATAGAGGCCCCCTACGAGCAGTACTTC
TRBV4-1	NA	TRBJ2-1	TRBD2	CASSHAPSGRVIAYNEQFF	TGCGCCAGCAGCCACGCGCCTAGCGGGAGGGTTATCGCCTACAATGAGCAGTTCTTC
TRBV2	few	TRBJ1-4	TRBD1	CASSARDRGQEKLFF	TGTGCCAGCAGTGCCCGAGACAGGGGGCAGGAAAAACTGTTTTTT
TRBV6-2/TRBV6-3	NA	TRBJ2-1	NA	CASSFFRGPSSYNEQFF	TGTGCCAGCAGTTTTTTTCGCGGCCCGAGCTCCTACAATGAGCAGTTCTTC
TRBV28	once	TRBJ2-7	TRBD2	CASSLDLAASYEQYF	TGTGCCAGCAGTTTAGATCTAGCGGCATCCTACGAGCAGTACTTC
TRBV3-1	few	TRBJ1-2	NA	CASSQVSGFGYTF	TGTGCCAGCAGCCAAGTATCGGGCTTTGGCTACACCTTC
TRBV28	few	TRBJ2-7	NA	CASTSPYEQYF	TGTGCCAGCACTAGCCCCTACGAGCAGTACTTC
TRBV12-3/TRBV12-4	NA	TRBJ1-1	NA	CASSFPRQDFTEAFF	TGTGCCAGCAGTTTCCCGAGGCAGGATTTCACTGAAGCTTTCTTT
TRBV5-6	many	TRBJ2-4	TRBD1	CASSSYTGQGYIQYF	TGTGCCAGCAGTTCATATACGGGACAGGGTTACATTCAGTACTTC
TRBV18	NA	TRBJ2-1	TRBD1	CASSPSGTGGLNEQFF	TGTGCCAGCTCACCATCCGGGACAGGGGGCCTCAATGAGCAGTTCTTC
TRBV5-1	few	TRBJ2-7	NA	CASSLAKGQASYEQYF	TGCGCCAGCAGCTTGGCCAAGGGGCAGGCGTCCTACGAGCAGTACTTC
TRBV11-2	few	TRBJ2-6	NA	CASSLVTRRVSGANVLTF	TGTGCCAGCAGCTTAGTGACCCGAAGAGTCTCTGGGGCCAACGTCCTGACTTTC
TRBV6-1	NA	TRBJ2-1	TRBD2	CASSGRVNNEQFF	TGTGCCAGCAGCGGGAGGGTCAACAATGAGCAGTTCTTC
TRBV7-9	NA	TRBJ1-5	NA	CASRRGDGQPQHF	TGTGCCAGCCGAAGGGGGGATGGGCAGCCCCAGCATTTT
TRBV7-6	NA	TRBJ2-1	TRBD1	CASSPRQGVQLYNEQFF	TGTGCCAGCAGCCCCCGACAGGGGGTTCAACTATACAATGAGCAGTTCTTC
TRBV5-1	NA	TRBJ2-2	NA	CASTEADGELFF	TGCGCCAGCACGGAAGCTGACGGGGAGCTGTTTTTT
TRBV5-1	few	TRBJ1-5	TRBD1	CASSTGDGQPQHF	TGCGCCAGCAGCACAGGGGACGGTCAGCCCCAGCATTTT
TRBV6-4	NA	TRBJ1-5	NA	CASSAQGGNQPQHF	TGTGCCAGCAGTGCTCAGGGAGGGAATCAGCCCCAGCATTTT
TRBV6-1	NA	TRBJ2-1	TRBD2	CASAARSGGNNEQFF	TGTGCCAGCGCTGCCCGGAGCGGGGGCAACAATGAGCAGTTCTTC
TRBV12-3/TRBV12-4	NA	TRBJ1-1	TRBD1	CASSLNQGAHTEAFF	TGTGCCAGCAGTTTAAACCAGGGGGCGCACACTGAAGCTTTCTTT
TRBV6-4	many	TRBJ2-7	NA	CASSQGGRAYEQYF	TGTGCCAGCAGTCAAGGGGGTAGGGCCTACGAGCAGTACTTC
TRBV20-1	NA	TRBJ1-2	NA	CSRVLTGGYTF	TGCAGCCGGGTCCTGACGGGTGGCTACACCTTC
TRBV14	NA	TRBJ2-1	NA	CASSQETVRSEQFF	TGTGCCAGCAGCCAAGAGACGGTCCGGAGCGAGCAGTTCTTC
TRBV7-9	NA	TRBJ2-7	NA	CASSPRDTNYEQYF	TGTGCCAGCAGCCCCCGGGACACGAACTACGAGCAGTACTTC
TRBV4-3	NA	TRBJ2-1	TRBD2	CASSPEWAGGPSNEQFF	TGCGCCAGCAGCCCGGAGTGGGCGGGAGGGCCTTCCAATGAGCAGTTCTTC
TRBV12-3/TRBV12-4	many	TRBJ2-3	TRBD1	CASSFRQGGTDTQYF	TGTGCCAGCAGTTTCAGACAGGGGGGCACAGATACGCAGTATTTT
TRBV28	NA	TRBJ2-7	TRBD1	CASRLGDRGFYEQYF	TGTGCCAGCAGGTTAGGGGACAGGGGGTTCTACGAGCAGTACTTC
TRBV14	NA	TRBJ2-3	NA	CASSQAPDTQYF	TGTGCCAGCAGCCAAGCCCCAGATACGCAGTATTTT
TRBV3-1	many	TRBJ2-7	NA	CASSQAPGESYEQYF	TGTGCCAGCAGCCAAGCCCCAGGCGAATCCTACGAGCAGTACTTC